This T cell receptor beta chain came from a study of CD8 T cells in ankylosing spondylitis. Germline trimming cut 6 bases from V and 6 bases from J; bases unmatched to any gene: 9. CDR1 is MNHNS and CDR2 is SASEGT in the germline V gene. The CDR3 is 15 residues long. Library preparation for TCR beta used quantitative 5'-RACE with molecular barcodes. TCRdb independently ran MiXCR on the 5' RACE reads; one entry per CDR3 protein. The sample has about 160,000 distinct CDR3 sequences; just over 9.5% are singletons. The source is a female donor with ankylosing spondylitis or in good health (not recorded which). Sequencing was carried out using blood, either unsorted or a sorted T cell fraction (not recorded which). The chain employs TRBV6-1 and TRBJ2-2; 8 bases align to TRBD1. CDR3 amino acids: CASSSGTGIPGELFF. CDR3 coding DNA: TGTGCCAGCAGCTCCGGGACAGGAATCCCCGGGGAGCTGTTTTTT.